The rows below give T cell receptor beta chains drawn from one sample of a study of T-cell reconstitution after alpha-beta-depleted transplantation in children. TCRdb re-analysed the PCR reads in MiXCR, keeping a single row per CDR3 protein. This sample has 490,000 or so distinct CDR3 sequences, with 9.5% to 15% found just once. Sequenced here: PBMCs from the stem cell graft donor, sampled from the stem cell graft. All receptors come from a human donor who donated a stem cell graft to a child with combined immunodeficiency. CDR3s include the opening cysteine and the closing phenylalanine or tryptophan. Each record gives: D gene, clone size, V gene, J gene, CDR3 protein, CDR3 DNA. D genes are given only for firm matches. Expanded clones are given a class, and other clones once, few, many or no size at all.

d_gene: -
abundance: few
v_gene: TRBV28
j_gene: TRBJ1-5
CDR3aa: CASTPWGRGDQPQHF
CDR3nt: TGTGCCAGCACCCCCTGGGGCAGGGGTGACCAGCCCCAGCATTTT

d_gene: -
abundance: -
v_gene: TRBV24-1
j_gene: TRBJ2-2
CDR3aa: CATGGEGNSGGELFF
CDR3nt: TGTGCCACCGGCGGTGAGGGCAATTCTGGCGGGGAGCTGTTTTTT

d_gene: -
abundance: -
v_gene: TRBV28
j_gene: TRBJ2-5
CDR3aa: CASSTRLLWQETQYF
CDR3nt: TGTGCCAGTAGTACGCGGCTCCTTTGGCAGGAGACCCAGTACTTC

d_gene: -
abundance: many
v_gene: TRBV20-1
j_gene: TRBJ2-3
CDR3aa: CSARDFGGQDTQYF
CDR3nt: TGCAGTGCTAGAGATTTTGGAGGTCAAGATACGCAGTATTTT

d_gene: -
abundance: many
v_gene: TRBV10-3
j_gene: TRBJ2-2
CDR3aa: CAIRRTPDAGELFF
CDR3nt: TGTGCCATCAGAAGGACACCGGACGCCGGGGAGCTGTTTTTT

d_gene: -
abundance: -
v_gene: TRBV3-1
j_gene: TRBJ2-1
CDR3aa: CASSQGPRGYEQFF
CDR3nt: TGTGCCAGCAGCCAAGGGCCTCGAGGCTATGAGCAGTTCTTC

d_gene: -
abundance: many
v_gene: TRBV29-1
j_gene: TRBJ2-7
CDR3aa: CSVVEVGYEQYF
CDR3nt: TGCAGCGTTGTAGAAGTCGGCTACGAGCAGTACTTC

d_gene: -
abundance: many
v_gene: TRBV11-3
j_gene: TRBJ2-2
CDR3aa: CASIGASGTGELFF
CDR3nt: TGTGCCAGCATAGGAGCGTCAGGCACCGGGGAGCTGTTTTTT

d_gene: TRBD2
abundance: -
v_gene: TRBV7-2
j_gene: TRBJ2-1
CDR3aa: CASSSSSGGDNEQFF
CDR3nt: TGTGCCAGCAGCTCCTCTAGCGGGGGGGACAATGAGCAGTTCTTC

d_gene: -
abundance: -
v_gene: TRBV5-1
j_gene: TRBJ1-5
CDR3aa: CASSLDGAGGQPQHF
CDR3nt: TGCGCCAGCAGCTTGGACGGCGCAGGAGGTCAGCCCCAGCATTTT

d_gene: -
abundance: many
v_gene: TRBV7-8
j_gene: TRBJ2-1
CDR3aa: CASSLTENEQFF
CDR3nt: TGTGCCAGCAGCTTGACGGAGAATGAGCAGTTCTTC

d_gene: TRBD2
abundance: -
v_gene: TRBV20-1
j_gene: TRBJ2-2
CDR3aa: CSAGTGLADWNTGELFF
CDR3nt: TGCAGTGCAGGAACGGGACTAGCGGACTGGAACACCGGGGAGCTGTTTTTT

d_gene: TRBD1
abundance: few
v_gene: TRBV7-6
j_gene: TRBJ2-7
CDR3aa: CASSLDSYRGYEQYF
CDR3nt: TGTGCCAGCAGCTTAGACTCGTACAGGGGATACGAGCAGTACTTC

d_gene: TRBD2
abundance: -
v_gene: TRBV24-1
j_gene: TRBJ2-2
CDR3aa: CATSETGLAGYLGGELFF
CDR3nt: TGTGCCACCAGTGAAACGGGACTAGCGGGATATCTGGGCGGGGAGCTGTTTTTT

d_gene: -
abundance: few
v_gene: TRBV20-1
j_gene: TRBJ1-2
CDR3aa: CSASAIRLERLGGGYTF
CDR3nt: TGCAGTGCTAGCGCGATACGTCTTGAAAGGCTGGGAGGTGGCTACACCTTC

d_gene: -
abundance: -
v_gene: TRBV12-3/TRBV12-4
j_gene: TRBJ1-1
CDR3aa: CASSFSTRNTEAFF
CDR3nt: TGTGCCAGCAGTTTTAGTACCCGGAACACTGAAGCTTTCTTT

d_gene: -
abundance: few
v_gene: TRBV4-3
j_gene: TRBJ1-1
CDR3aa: CASRVGPNTEAFF
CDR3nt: TGCGCCAGCAGAGTGGGCCCGAACACTGAAGCTTTCTTT

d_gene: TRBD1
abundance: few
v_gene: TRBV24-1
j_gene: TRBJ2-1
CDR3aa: CATSDLPSRGSGNNEQFF
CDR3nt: TGTGCCACCAGTGATTTGCCTAGCAGGGGGAGTGGAAACAATGAGCAGTTCTTC

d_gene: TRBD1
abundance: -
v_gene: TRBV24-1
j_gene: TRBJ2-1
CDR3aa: CATGQGAFDEQFF
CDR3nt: TGTGCCACCGGCCAGGGGGCTTTTGATGAGCAGTTCTTC

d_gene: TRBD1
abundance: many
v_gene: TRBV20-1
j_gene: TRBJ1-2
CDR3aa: CSAERTGKNGYTF
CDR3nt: TGCAGTGCCGAACGGACAGGGAAGAATGGCTACACCTTC

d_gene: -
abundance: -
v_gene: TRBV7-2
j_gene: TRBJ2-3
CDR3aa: CASSLQGLGDTDTQYF
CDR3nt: TGTGCCAGCAGCTTACAGGGACTTGGGGACACAGATACGCAGTATTTT

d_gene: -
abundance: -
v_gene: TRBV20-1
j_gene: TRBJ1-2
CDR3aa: CSARRQATNYGYTF
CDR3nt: TGCAGTGCTCGAAGACAGGCAACTAACTATGGCTACACCTTC

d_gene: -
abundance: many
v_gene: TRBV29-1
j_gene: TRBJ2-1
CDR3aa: CSVDGEQFF
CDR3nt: TGCAGCGTTGACGGTGAGCAGTTCTTC

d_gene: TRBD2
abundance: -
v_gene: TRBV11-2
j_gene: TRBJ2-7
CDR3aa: CASSLSGHTYEQYF
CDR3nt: TGTGCCAGCAGCCTTAGCGGGCATACCTACGAGCAGTACTTC

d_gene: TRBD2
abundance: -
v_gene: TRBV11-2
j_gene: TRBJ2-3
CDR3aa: CASSSRVKSGRSTDTQYF
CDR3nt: TGTGCCAGCAGCTCTAGGGTCAAGAGCGGGAGGAGCACAGATACGCAGTATTTT

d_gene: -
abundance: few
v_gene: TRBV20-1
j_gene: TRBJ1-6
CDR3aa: CSVPGLSSYNSPLHF
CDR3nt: TGCAGTGTTCCGGGTCTGAGCTCCTATAATTCACCCCTCCACTTT

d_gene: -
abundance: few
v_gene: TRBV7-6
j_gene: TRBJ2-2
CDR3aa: CASRLGGGYDTGELFF
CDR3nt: TGTGCCAGCAGGCTAGGAGGGGGCTACGACACCGGGGAGCTGTTTTTT

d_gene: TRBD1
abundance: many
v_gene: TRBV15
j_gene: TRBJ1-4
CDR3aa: CATSTQGANEKLFF
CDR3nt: TGTGCCACCAGCACACAGGGGGCTAATGAAAAACTGTTTTTT

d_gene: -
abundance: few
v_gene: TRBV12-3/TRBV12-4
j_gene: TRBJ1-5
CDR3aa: CASSPLQAVNQPQHF
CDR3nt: TGTGCCAGCAGCCCCCTACAGGCAGTCAATCAGCCCCAGCATTTT

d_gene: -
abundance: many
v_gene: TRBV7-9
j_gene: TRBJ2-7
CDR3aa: CASLTFQDRLDEQYF
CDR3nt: TGTGCCAGCCTCACCTTTCAAGACAGGCTGGACGAGCAGTACTTC

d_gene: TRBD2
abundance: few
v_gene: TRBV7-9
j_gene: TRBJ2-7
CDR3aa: CASSSQLAGGGEQYF
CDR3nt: TGTGCCAGCAGCTCCCAACTAGCGGGAGGCGGCGAGCAGTACTTC

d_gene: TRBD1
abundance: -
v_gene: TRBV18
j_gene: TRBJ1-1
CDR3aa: CASSSGSRDRAEAFF
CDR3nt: TGTGCCAGCTCCTCAGGGAGCCGGGACAGGGCTGAAGCTTTCTTT

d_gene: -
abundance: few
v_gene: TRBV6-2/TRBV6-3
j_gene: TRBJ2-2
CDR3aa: CASSYEGPSTGELFF
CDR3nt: TGTGCCAGCAGTTACGAAGGGCCTAGCACCGGGGAGCTGTTTTTT

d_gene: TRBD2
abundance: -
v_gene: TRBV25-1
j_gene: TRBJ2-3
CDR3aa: CASRGTSGSTDTQYF
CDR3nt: TGTGCCAGCCGCGGGACTAGCGGGAGCACAGATACGCAGTATTTT

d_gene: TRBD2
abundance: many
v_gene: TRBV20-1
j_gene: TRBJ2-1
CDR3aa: CSPWTSGKTDEQFF
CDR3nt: TGCAGTCCTTGGACTAGCGGGAAAACGGATGAGCAGTTCTTC

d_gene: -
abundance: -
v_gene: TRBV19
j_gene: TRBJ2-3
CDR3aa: CASSTRGADTQYF
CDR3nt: TGTGCCAGTAGTACGAGGGGCGCAGATACGCAGTATTTT

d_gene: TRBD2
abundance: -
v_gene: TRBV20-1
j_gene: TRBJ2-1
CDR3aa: CSALDLAGGSNEQFF
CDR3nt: TGCAGTGCCCTCGATCTAGCGGGAGGGTCGAATGAGCAGTTCTTC

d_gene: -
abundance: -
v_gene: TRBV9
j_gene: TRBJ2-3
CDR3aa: CASSVEGRGGTDTQYF
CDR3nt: TGTGCCAGCAGCGTAGAGGGTAGGGGTGGCACAGATACGCAGTATTTT

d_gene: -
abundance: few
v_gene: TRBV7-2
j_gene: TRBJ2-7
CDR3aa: CASSQIQGSLGGYEQYF
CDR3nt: TGTGCCAGCAGCCAAATACAGGGTTCCCTGGGCGGCTACGAGCAGTACTTC

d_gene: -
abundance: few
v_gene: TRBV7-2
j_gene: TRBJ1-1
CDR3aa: CASSFSGTGDTEAFF
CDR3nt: TGTGCCAGCAGTTTTAGCGGGACGGGAGACACTGAAGCTTTCTTT